The 31 T cell receptor beta chains below were found in one sample sequenced in a study of blood T cell repertoires in COVID-19. The assay was immunoSEQ multiplex PCR, and TCRdb's table has in-frame clones only and misses some. The sample has 300,000 to 450,000 clones; roughly 90% are singletons. The sample consisted of peripheral blood. The receptors were sampled from a woman in her 30s with COVID-19, enrolled during active disease.

The J gene is TRBJ2-7, the V gene TRBV6-1, with a possible D match to TRBD1 (5 bases). The V end was cut by 5 bases, the J end by 1 base, with 9 bases between. The germline V gene encodes CDR1 MNHNS and CDR2 SASEGT. The CDR3 runs 13 residues. The CDR3, as DNA: TGTGCCAGCAGTTATAGGGGATCCTACGAGCAGTACGTC. Protein: CASSYRGSYEQYV.

CDR3 residues: CASSGGDREDTGELFF. CDR3 in DNA: TGTGCCAGCAGTGGGGGAGACAGGGAGGACACCGGGGAGCTGTTTTTT. V and J are TRBV6-1 and TRBJ2-2, with D perhaps TRBD1 (7 bases). CDR3 length equals 16 residues. Germline assignment: CDR1 MNHNS and CDR2 SASEGT. Trimming removed 4 bases from V and 3 bases from J, with 15 bases in between.

The CDR3, as DNA: TGTGCCAGCAGCTTAGAGGGCCGAGGGGGCCAAGGCTCCTACGAGCAGTACTTC. Its protein is CASSLEGRGGQGSYEQYF. The rearrangement uses TRBV7-6 and TRBJ2-7; TRBD1 agrees at 7 bases. V dropped 1 base and J dropped 0; count of bases not matched to a gene: 12. Germline CDR1 SGHVS, CDR2 FNYEAQ. The CDR3 length is 18 residues. Looking up the rest from reference TRBV7-6 and TRBJ2-7 gives the full variable domain: GAGVSQSPRYKVTKRGQDVALRCDPISGHVSLYWYRQALGQGPEFLTYFNYEAQQDKSGLPNDRFSAERPEGSISTLTIQRTEQRDSAMYRCASSLEGRGGQGSYEQYFGPGTRLTVT.

CDR3 loop: CASSLDRALGYTF. The CDR3 nucleotides are TGTGCCAGCAGCTTAGACAGGGCCCTTGGCTACACCTTC. J is TRBJ1-2 and V is TRBV7-2; TRBD1 is a possible D gene (6 bases). The V end lost 1 base, the J end lost 7 bases, and 10 bases lay between the germline ends. The CDR3 length is 13 residues. Germline lookup yields CDR1 SGHTA and CDR2 FQGNSA.

V usage is TRBV3-1 (or the pseudogene TRBV3-2) and J usage is TRBJ2-3, with 7 bases aligning to TRBD1. The length of the CDR3 is 19 residues. V dropped 1 base and J dropped 0; count of bases not matched to a gene: 13. The germline V gene has CDR1 LGHDT and CDR2 YNNKEL (reference sequence). The CDR3 here is CASSQGSLGRGQSTDTQYF. For the CDR3, the DNA is TGTGCCAGCAGCCAAGGGAGTTTGGGTAGGGGGCAGAGCACAGATACGCAGTATTTT.

J is TRBJ2-7 and V is TRBV11-2; D is unclear. V lost 5 bases, J lost 2 bases, and 13 bases lay in between. Germline values: CDR1 SGHAT, CDR2 FQNNGV. The CDR3 sequence is 14 residues long. The CDR3: CASSPRGRTYEQYF. CDR3 nucleotide sequence: TGTGCCAGCAGCCCCAGAGGCCGTACCTACGAGCAGTACTTC. The whole variable domain, filled in from reference TRBV11-2 and TRBJ2-7, reads EAGVAQSPRYKIIEKRQSVAFWCNPISGHATLYWYQQILGQGPKLLIQFQNNGVVDDSQLPKDRFSAERLKGVDSTLKIQPAKLEDSAVYLCASSPRGRTYEQYFGPGTRLTVT.

A word on this clone: The junction departs from germline at one end; a sequencing error may be responsible. The chain recombines TRBV4-1 with TRBJ2-3, with 11 bases identical to TRBD2. CDR3 length: 17 amino acids. CDR1 is MGHRA, CDR2 YSYEKL, per germline. The CDR3 loop reads CASSQDSTSGSIDTQYF. The CDR3 DNA is TGCGCCAGCAGCCAAGACTCAACTAGCGGGAGCATAGATACGCAGTATTTT.

The chain links TRBV13 to TRBJ2-3, with 10 bases that match TRBD2. Trimming removed 5 bases from V and 5 bases from J; junction bases left unmatched: 13. The CDR3 spans 17 residues. In germline, CDR1 is PRHDT, CDR2 FYEKMQ (reference sequence). The CDR3 DNA reads as TGTGCCAGCAGCCTAGTAATGGCTAGCGGGAGTGGAGATACGCAGTATTTT. Amino acid sequence: CASSLVMASGSGDTQYF.

The chain couples TRBV6-2 or TRBV6-3 to TRBJ2-5, with 8 bases identical to TRBD1. Trimming cost V 5 bases and J 5 bases; bases outside gene matches: 16. The germline CDR1 and CDR2 sequences are MNHEY and SVGEGT. The CDR3 runs to 17 residues. CDR3: CASSKYLSQGVQETQYF. In DNA form, the CDR3 reads TGTGCCAGCAGTAAATACTTATCACAGGGGGTTCAGGAGACCCAGTACTTC.

In this sample, this clone turned up a few times. The genes are TRBV6-4 and TRBJ2-3, with 9 positions matching TRBD2. Germline CDR1 is MRHNA and CDR2 is SNTAGT. The CDR3 extends over 16 amino acids. J lost 0 bases, V lost 5 bases, and 6 bases had no gene match. CDR3 coding DNA: TGTGCCAGCAGTCGGATAGCGGGAGCTAGCACAGATACGCAGTATTTT. It specifies CASSRIAGASTDTQYF.

V is TRBV5-8 and J is TRBJ2-7; the match to TRBD2 covers 10 bases. J lost 3 bases, V lost 0 bases, and 12 bases had no gene match. CDR1 and CDR2 from the germline V gene are SGHTS and YDEGEE. This CDR3 is built from 18 residues. The CDR3 DNA follows: TGTGCCAGCAGCTTGGCTCGGGGAGCGGGGGGGCCGCGCTACGAGCAGTACTTC. It translates to CASSLARGAGGPRYEQYF.

The chain recombines TRBV2 with TRBJ2-5; D is unresolved. The CDR3 runs 14 residues. Germline CDR1 reads SNHLY; CDR2 reads FYNNEI. The V end lost 5 bases, the J end lost 1 base, and 11 bases lay between the germline ends. CDR3 sequence: CASSFSSSQETQYF. The CDR3 nucleotides read TGTGCCAGCAGTTTCTCGTCTAGCCAAGAGACCCAGTACTTC.

The chain links TRBV5-8 to TRBJ2-1, with 10 bases identical to TRBD1. CDR3 length: 15 amino acids. V was pared by 0 bases and J by 3 bases, with 0 bases of the junction left unmatched. Germline V CDR1 and CDR2: SGHTS, YDEGEE. Here the CDR3 DNA reads TGTGCCAGCAGCTTGGGGACAGGGGGCTACAATGAGCAGTTCTTC. It codes for CASSLGTGGYNEQFF.

The chain links TRBV30 to TRBJ2-3; TRBD2 might be the D (5 bases). The CDR3 has 15 amino acids. Germline-derived CDR1 and CDR2 are GTSNPN and SVGIG (reference sequence). Trimming removed 2 bases from V and 9 bases from J, with 21 bases in between. CDR3 nucleotide sequence: TGTGCCTGGAGTCGTAGCCCCCTCGGGGTGATCACGCAGTATTTT. Protein product: CAWSRSPLGVITQYF. The full variable domain, completed using reference TRBV30 and TRBJ2-3, is SQTIHQWPATLVQPVGSPLSLECTVEGTSNPNLYWYRQAAGRGLQLLFYSVGIGQISSEVPQNLSASRPQDRQFILSSKKLLLSDSGFYLCAWSRSPLGVITQYFGPGTRLTVL.

V usage is TRBV6-1 and J usage is TRBJ2-7, with a tentative D call TRBD1 (5 bases). CDR1 is MNHNS, CDR2 SASEGT, per germline. The CDR3 length is 14 residues. The germline V and J ends were trimmed by 1 base and 5 bases, with 12 bases remaining between them. The CDR3 DNA is TGTGCCAGCAGTGAAGTTGCAGGGTTTGACGAGCAGTACGTC. Amino acid sequence: CASSEVAGFDEQYV.

On this clone: Compared with germline, one end of the junction differs, possibly owing to a read error. The rearrangement joins TRBV29-1 to TRBJ1-2; D unresolved. This CDR3 has 12 residues. In germline, CDR1 is SQVTM, CDR2 ANQGSEA. DNA of the CDR3: TGCAGCGTTAAAGACTCAAACGGGGGCTACACCTTC. It codes for CSVKDSNGGYTF.

The chain couples TRBV9 to TRBJ2-3; D is uncertain. The CDR3 is made up of 12 amino acids. V lost 4 bases, J lost 2 bases, and 5 bases lay in between. Per germline, CDR1 SGDLS and CDR2 YYNGEE. CDR3 amino acids: CASSPITDTQYF. The CDR3 coding sequence is TGTGCCAGCAGCCCCATCACAGATACGCAGTATTTT.

This chain connects TRBV3-1 (or the pseudogene TRBV3-2) to TRBJ2-7; 10 bases align to TRBD2. The CDR3 length is 16 residues. CDR1 LGHDT and CDR2 YNNKEL come from the germline V gene (reference sequence). V lost 0 bases to trimming and J lost 2 bases; unmatched junction nucleotides: 4. CDR3 DNA: TGTGCCAGCAGCCAAGATTCAGCGGGGGGGCCCTACGAGCAGTACTTC. This sequence encodes CASSQDSAGGPYEQYF.

The chain couples TRBV10-3 to TRBJ2-3; 9 nucleotides agree with TRBD1. The CDR3 covers 15 residues. The V and J ends lost 11 bases and 2 bases, in that order; junction bases with no gene match: 11. Germline V CDR1 and CDR2: ENHRY, SYGVKD. The CDR3 loop reads CASTGTGIHTDTQYF. The CDR3 DNA sequence: TGTGCCTCGACCGGGACAGGGATTCACACAGATACGCAGTATTTT.

The J gene is TRBJ1-2, the V gene TRBV3-1 (or the pseudogene TRBV3-2); D might be TRBD1 (5 bases). The length of the CDR3 is 13 residues. V dropped 6 bases and J dropped 5 bases, with 13 bases sitting between them. Germline CDR1 is LGHDT and CDR2 is YNNKEL (reference sequence). The CDR3 reads CASRRAGSYGYTF. CDR3 bases: TGTGCCAGCAGGCGCGCAGGGTCTTATGGCTACACCTTC.

This clone appeared a single time. V gene TRBV24-1 combines with J gene TRBJ2-3, with 13 bases that match TRBD2. Germline values: CDR1 KGHDR, CDR2 SFDVKD. The length of the CDR3 is 18 residues. After removal of 4 bases from V and 2 bases from J, the junction contained 8 bases not matched to a gene. The CDR3 reads CATSDGLAGDPPTDTQYF. Here the CDR3 DNA reads TGTGCCACCAGTGACGGACTAGCGGGGGATCCTCCCACAGATACGCAGTATTTT.

V is TRBV4-2 and J is TRBJ1-6; possibly TRBD1 for D (6 bases). The CDR3 has 17 amino acids. V lost 2 bases and J lost 4, with 15 bases in between. Germline V gene data show CDR1 as LGHNA and CDR2 as YNFKEQ. CDR3 sequence reads: CASSQTDSTIYNSPLHF. CDR3 DNA: TGTGCCAGCAGCCAAACGGACAGTACCATTTATAATTCACCCCTCCACTTT.

This clone was counted a single time. J is TRBJ1-1 and V is TRBV18, with D possibly matching TRBD1 (5 bases). CDR1 and CDR2 from the germline V gene are KGHSH and LQKENI. Deletions cut 3 bases from V and 0 bases from J, with 11 bases between. This CDR3 has 15 residues. The CDR3 sequence: CASSPAGRLNTEAFF. The CDR3 DNA reads TGTGCCAGCTCACCGGCGGGACGGCTGAACACTGAAGCTTTCTTT.

The rearrangement uses TRBV5-1 and TRBJ2-3; D is undetermined. Germline CDR1 and CDR2: SGHRS and YFSETQ. The CDR3 loop spans 15 amino acids. The V end was cut by 1 base, the J end by 2 bases, with 11 bases between. For the CDR3, the DNA is TGCGCCAGCAGCTTGAATCGGGTTAACACAGATACGCAGTATTTT. It specifies CASSLNRVNTDTQYF. The full variable domain, in which reference TRBV5-1 and TRBJ2-3 provide the parts outside the CDR3, is KAGVTQTPRYLIKTRGQQVTLSCSPISGHRSVSWYQQTPGQGLQFLFEYFSETQRNKGNFPGRFSGRQFSNSRSEMNVSTLELGDSALYLCASSLNRVNTDTQYFGPGTRLTVL.

This rearrangement joins TRBV5-4 to TRBJ2-7; 7 bases align to TRBD1. The CDR3 is made up of 14 amino acids. The V segment lost 4 bases and the J segment 2 bases; nucleotides outside the gene matches: 6. Germline CDR1 is SGHNT and CDR2 is YYREEE (reference sequence). CDR3 residues: CASSIGQAPYEQYV. The CDR3 nucleotides read TGTGCCAGCAGCATTGGACAGGCGCCCTACGAGCAGTACGTC.

This sequence joins TRBV7-4 and TRBJ1-2, with 9 bases lining up with TRBD1. The CDR3 contains 17 residues. CDR1 SGHVT and CDR2 SQSDAQ come from the germline V gene. V trimming: 5 bases; J trimming: 10 bases; junction bases outside the gene matches: 20. CDR3 nucleotides: TGTGCCAGCAGCCTAAGGCATTCCGGGACAGGGATATCAGCCTACACCTTC. It yields the protein CASSLRHSGTGISAYTF.

The chain recombines TRBV14 with TRBJ2-3; D unclear. Trimming shortened V by 0 bases and J by 7 bases, and 5 bases separated the two germline ends. The CDR3 loop spans 12 amino acids. Per germline, CDR1 SGHDN and CDR2 FVKESK. CDR3 bases: TGTGCCAGCAGCCAAGACTTCTATACGCAGTATTTT. This translates into CASSQDFYTQYF.

The CDR3 reads CASSESGSPDNEQFF. DNA for the CDR3: TGCGCCAGCAGTGAGTCGGGCTCCCCCGACAATGAGCAGTTCTTC. This sequence joins TRBV10-1 and TRBJ2-1; no reliable D call. There are 15 residues in the CDR3. Trimming took off 0 bases at V and 5 bases at J, with 11 bases between the two ends. Germline CDR1 and CDR2: WNHNN and SYGVQD (reference sequence).

The genes are TRBV5-8 and TRBJ2-2; 9 bases are shared with TRBD1. This CDR3 has 15 amino acids. The germline CDR1 and CDR2 sequences are SGHTS and YDEGEE. Trimming cost V 2 bases and J 7 bases; bases outside gene matches: 6. The CDR3 nucleotides are TGTGCCAGCAGCTTCCGGGACAGGGCAATCGGGGAGCTGTTTTTT. This codes for CASSFRDRAIGELFF. The whole variable domain, remainder taken from reference TRBV5-8 and TRBJ2-2, is EAGVTQSPTHLIKTRGQQATLRCSPISGHTSVYWYQQALGLGLQFLLWYDEGEERNRGNFPPRFSGRQFPNYSSELNVNALELEDSALYLCASSFRDRAIGELFFGEGSRLTVL.

Regarding this clone: Other DNA sequences in the same sample also yield this CDR3. The rearrangement uses TRBV7-2 and TRBJ2-2, with a weak D call TRBD1 (5 bases). This CDR3 region has 14 residues. CDR1 and CDR2 (germline): SGHTA, FQGNSA. The ends were cut back, 3 bases at V and 2 bases at J, with 7 bases in the middle. CDR3 sequence reads: CASSLDINTGELFF. DNA of the CDR3: TGTGCCAGCAGCTTGGACATTAACACCGGGGAGCTGTTTTTT. The full variable domain, completed using reference TRBV7-2 and TRBJ2-2, is GAGVSQSPSNKVTEKGKDVELRCDPISGHTALYWYRQSLGQGLEFLIYFQGNSAPDKSGLPSDRFSAERTGGSVSTLTIQRTQQEDSAVYLCASSLDINTGELFFGEGSRLTVL.

This rearrangement joins TRBV7-9 to TRBJ2-1; tentative D call: TRBD1 (6 bases). The V gene's germline CDR1 is SEHNR and CDR2 FQNEAQ (reference sequence). CDR3 size: 13 residues. V was shortened by 5 bases and J by 6 bases, with 11 bases between the two germline ends. CDR3 loop: CASSRRGGNEQFF. The CDR3 region has the DNA TGTGCCAGCAGCCGCCGAGGGGGCAATGAGCAGTTCTTC.